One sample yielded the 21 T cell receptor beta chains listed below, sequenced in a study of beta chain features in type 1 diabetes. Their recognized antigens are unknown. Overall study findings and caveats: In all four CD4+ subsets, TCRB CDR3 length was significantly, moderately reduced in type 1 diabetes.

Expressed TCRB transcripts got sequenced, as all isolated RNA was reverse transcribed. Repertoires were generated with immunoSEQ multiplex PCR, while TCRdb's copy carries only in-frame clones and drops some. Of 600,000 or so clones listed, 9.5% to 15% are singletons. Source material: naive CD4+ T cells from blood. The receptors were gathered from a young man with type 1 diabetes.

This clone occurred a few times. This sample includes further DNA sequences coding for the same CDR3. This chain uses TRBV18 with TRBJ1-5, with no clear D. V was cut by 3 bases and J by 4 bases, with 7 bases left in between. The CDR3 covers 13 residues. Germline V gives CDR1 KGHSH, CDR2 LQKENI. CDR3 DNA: TGTGCCAGCTCACCCGGGAATAATCAGCCCCAGCATTTT. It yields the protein CASSPGNNQPQHF.

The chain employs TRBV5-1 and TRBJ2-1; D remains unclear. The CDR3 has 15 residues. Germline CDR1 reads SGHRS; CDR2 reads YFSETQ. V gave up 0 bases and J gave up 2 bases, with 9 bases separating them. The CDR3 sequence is CASSLEWVTYNEQFF. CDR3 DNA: TGCGCCAGCAGCTTGGAATGGGTAACCTACAATGAGCAGTTCTTC.

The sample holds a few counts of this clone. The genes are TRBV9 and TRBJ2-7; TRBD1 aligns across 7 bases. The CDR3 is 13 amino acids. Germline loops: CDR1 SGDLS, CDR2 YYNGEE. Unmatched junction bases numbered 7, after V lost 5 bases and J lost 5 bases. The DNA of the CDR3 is TGTGCCAGCAGTCATGCCACAGGGGACGAGCAGTACTTC. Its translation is CASSHATGDEQYF.

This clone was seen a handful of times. The CDR3 DNA is TGTGCCAGCAGCCCCGCGGGGACCCAGTACTTC. Protein: CASSPAGTQYF. The V call is TRBV7-9, the J call TRBJ2-5, with D perhaps matching TRBD2 (5 bases). The germline V gene encodes CDR1 SEHNR and CDR2 FQNEAQ (reference sequence). Trimming took off 5 bases at V and 7 bases at J, with 8 bases between the two ends. This CDR3 is 11 amino acids long.

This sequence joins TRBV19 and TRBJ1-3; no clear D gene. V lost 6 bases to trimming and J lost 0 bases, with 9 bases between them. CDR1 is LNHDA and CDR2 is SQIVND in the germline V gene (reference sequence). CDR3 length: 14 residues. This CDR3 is CASRSPLSGNTIYF. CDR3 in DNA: TGTGCCAGTAGATCCCCCCTCTCTGGAAACACCATATATTTT.

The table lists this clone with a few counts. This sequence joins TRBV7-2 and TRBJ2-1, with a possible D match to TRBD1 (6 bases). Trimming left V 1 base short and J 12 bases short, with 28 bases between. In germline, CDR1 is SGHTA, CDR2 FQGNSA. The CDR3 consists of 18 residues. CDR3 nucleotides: TGTGCCAGCAGCTTAGGATCCGCCGGGACATTCGTTCTTGGCGCGCAGTTCTTC. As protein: CASSLGSAGTFVLGAQFF.

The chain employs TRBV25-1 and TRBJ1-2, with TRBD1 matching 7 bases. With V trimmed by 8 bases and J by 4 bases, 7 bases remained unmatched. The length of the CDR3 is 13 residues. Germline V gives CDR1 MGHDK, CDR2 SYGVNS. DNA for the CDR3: TGTGCCAGCGAGGGGGCGGGAGGCTATGGCTACACCTTC. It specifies CASEGAGGYGYTF.

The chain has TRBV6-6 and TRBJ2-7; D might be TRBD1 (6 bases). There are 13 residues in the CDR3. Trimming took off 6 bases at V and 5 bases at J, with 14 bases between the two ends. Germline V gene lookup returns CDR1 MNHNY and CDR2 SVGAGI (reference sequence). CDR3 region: CASRPQQGHEQYF. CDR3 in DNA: TGTGCCAGCAGACCCCAACAGGGCCACGAGCAGTACTTC.

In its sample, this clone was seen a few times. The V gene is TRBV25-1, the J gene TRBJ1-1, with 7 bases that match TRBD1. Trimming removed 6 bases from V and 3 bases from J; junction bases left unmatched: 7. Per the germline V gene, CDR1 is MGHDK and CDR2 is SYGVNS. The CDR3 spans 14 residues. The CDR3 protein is CASRRTGGYTEAFF. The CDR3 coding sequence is TGTGCCAGCAGACGGACAGGCGGTTACACTGAAGCTTTCTTT.

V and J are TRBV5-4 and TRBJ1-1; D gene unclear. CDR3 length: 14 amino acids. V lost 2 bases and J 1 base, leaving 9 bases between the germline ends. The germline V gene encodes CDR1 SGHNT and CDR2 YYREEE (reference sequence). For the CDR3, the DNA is TGTGCCAGCAGCTTAGTACACTCGAACACTGAAGCTTTCTTT. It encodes CASSLVHSNTEAFF.

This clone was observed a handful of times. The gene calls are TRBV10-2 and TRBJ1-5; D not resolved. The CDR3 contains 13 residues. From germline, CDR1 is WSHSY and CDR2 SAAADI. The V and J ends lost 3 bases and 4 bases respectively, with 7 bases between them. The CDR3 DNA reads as TGCGCCAGCAGTGATTACCAAAATCAGCCCCAGCATTTT. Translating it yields CASSDYQNQPQHF.

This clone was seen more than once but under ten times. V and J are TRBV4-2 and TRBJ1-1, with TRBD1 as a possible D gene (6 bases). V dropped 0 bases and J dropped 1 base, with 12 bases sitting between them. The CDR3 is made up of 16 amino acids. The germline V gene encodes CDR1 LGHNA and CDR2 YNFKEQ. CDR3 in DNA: TGTGCCAGCAGCCAAGATCTGGGACACCCGAACACTGAAGCTTTCTTT. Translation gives CASSQDLGHPNTEAFF.

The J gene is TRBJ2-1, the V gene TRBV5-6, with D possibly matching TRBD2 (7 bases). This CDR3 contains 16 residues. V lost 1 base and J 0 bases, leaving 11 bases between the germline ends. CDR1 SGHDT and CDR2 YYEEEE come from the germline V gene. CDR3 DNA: TGTGCCAGCAGCTTGTTTGCGGGGGCCTCCTACAATGAGCAGTTCTTC. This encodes CASSLFAGASYNEQFF.

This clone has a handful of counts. Written as DNA, the CDR3 is TGTGCCTGGAGCCCTGACCAGGGGTACCAGCCCCAGCATTTT. This encodes CAWSPDQGYQPQHF. The chain links TRBV30 to TRBJ1-5; a possible D gene is TRBD1 (6 bases). CDR1 and CDR2 from the germline V gene are GTSNPN and SVGIG (reference sequence). The ends were cut back, 3 bases at V and 7 bases at J, with 16 bases in the middle. This CDR3 has 14 residues. The variable domain in full, with the rest retrieved from reference TRBV30 and TRBJ1-5, is SQTIHQWPATLVQPVGSPLSLECTVEGTSNPNLYWYRQAAGRGLQLLFYSVGIGQISSEVPQNLSASRPQDRQFILSSKKLLLSDSGFYLCAWSPDQGYQPQHFGDGTRLSIL.

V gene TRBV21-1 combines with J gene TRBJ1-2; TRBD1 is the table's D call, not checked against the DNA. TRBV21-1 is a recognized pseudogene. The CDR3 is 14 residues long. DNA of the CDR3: TGTGCCAGCTCCACCAGGGGGCGTCAGGATGGCTACACCTTC. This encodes CASSTRGRQDGYTF.

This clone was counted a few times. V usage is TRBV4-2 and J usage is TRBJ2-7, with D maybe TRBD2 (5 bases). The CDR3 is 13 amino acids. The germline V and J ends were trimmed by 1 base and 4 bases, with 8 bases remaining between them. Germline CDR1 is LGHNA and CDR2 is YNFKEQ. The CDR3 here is CASSQAGEYEQYF. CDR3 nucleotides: TGTGCCAGCAGCCAAGCTGGGGAGTACGAGCAGTACTTC.

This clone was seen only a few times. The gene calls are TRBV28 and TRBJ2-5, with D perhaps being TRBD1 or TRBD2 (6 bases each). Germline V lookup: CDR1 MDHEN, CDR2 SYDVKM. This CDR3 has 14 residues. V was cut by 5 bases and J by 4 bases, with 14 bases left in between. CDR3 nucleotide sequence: TGTGCCAGCAGTCTCGACAGGCGGGGAGAGACCCAGTACTTC. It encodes CASSLDRRGETQYF.

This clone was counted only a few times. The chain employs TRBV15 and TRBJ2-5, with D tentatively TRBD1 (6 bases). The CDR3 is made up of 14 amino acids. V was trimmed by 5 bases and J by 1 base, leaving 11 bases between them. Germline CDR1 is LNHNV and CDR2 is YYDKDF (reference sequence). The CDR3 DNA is TGTGCCACCAGCTTTCGACAGGTCCAAGAGACCCAGTACTTC. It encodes CATSFRQVQETQYF.

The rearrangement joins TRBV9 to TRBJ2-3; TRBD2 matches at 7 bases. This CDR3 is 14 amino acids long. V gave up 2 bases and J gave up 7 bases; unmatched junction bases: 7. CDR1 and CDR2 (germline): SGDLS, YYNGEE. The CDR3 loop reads CASSVLSGENTQYF. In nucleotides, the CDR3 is TGTGCCAGCAGCGTCCTAAGCGGGGAGAATACGCAGTATTTT.

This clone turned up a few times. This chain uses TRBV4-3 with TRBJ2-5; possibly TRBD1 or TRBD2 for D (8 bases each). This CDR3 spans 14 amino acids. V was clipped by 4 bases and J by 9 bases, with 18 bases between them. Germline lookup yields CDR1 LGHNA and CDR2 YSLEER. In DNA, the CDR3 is TGCGCCAGCAGCCGAGACAGGGGAGCGGGGGCCCAGTACTTC. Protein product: CASSRDRGAGAQYF.

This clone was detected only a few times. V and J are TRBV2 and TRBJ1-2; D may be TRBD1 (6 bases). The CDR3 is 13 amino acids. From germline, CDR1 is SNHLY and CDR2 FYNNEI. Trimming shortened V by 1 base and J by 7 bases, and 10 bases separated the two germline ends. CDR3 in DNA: TGTGCCAGCAGTGAAGTGGGGGCGGTTGGCTACACCTTC. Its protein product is CASSEVGAVGYTF.